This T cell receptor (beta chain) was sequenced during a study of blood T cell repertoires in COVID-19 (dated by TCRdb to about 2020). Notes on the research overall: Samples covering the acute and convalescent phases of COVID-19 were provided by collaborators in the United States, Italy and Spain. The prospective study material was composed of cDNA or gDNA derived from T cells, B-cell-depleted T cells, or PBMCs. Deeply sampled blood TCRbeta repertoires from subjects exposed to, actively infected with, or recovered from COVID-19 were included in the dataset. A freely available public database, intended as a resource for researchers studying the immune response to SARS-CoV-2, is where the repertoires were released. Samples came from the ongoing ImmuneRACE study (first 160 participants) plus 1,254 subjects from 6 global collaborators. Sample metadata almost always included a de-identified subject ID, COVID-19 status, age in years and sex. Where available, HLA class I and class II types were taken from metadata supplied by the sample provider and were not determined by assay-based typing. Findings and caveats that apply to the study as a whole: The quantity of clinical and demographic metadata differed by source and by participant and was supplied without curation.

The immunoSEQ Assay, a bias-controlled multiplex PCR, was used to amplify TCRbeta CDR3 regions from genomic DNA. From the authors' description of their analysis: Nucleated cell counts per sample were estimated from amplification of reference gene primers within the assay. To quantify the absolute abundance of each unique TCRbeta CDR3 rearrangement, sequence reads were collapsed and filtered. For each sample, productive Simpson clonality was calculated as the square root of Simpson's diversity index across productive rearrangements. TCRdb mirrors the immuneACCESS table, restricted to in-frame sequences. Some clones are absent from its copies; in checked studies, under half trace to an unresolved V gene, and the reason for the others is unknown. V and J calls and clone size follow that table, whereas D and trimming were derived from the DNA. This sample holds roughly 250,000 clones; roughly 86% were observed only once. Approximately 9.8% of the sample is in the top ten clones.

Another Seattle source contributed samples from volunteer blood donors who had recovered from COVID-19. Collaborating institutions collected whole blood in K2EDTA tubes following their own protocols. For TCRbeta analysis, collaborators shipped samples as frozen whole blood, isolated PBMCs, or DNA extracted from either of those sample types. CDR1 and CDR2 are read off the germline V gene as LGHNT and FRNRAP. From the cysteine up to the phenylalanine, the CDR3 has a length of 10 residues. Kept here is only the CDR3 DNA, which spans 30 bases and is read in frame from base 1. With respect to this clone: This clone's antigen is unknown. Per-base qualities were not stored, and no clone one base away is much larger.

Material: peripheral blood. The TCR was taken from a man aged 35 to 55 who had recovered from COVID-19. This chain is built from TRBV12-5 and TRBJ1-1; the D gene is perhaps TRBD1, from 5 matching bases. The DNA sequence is TGTGCCGGGGGGAACACTGAAGCTTTCTTT. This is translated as CAGGNTEAFF.